This T cell receptor beta chain was retrieved from a study of blood T cell repertoires in COVID-19. Turning to the study itself: COVID-19 samples, acute and convalescent, were from the United States, Italy and Spain. From T cells, B-cell-depleted T cells, or PBMCs came the material, which was cDNA or gDNA.

J was trimmed by 5 bases and V by 5 bases; bases with no gene match: 3. This CDR3 comprises 13 residues. Germline-derived CDR1 and CDR2 are MNHEY and SVGEGT. Seattle's cohort entered during active infection and was followed longitudinally. Clones were read by immunoSEQ multiplex PCR, and TCRdb kept only the in-frame ones, dropping some. The sample records some 300,000 clones, about 90% being singletons. The sequencing input was peripheral blood. The source of this sequence is a woman in her fifties or sixties with COVID-19, enrolled during active disease. This chain uses TRBV6-2 or TRBV6-3 with TRBJ2-3; 8 bases are a match to TRBD2. CDR3 in DNA: TGTGCCAGCAGTAGGACTAGCCAAGATACGCAGTATTTT. This translates into CASSRTSQDTQYF.